Following are 21 T cell receptor beta chains from one sample sequenced in a study of cytomegalovirus exposure and HLA in healthy donors. The study ran its PCR with 60 Vbeta and 13 Jbeta primers. The protocol was immunoSEQ multiplex PCR, while the TCRdb copy is restricted to in-frame clones and leaves out a portion. The sample consists of roughly 250,000 clones, approximately 85% of them appearing once. The material sequenced was PBMCs. The source is a woman in her thirties or forties in good health and CMV-seropositive.

The chain has TRBV5-4 and TRBJ1-1; 10 nucleotides line up with TRBD1. CDR3 length: 16 amino acids. Germline V gene lookup returns CDR1 SGHNT and CDR2 YYREEE (reference sequence). V was pared by 4 bases and J by 2 bases, with 8 bases of the junction left unmatched. This chain's CDR3 is CASSLRDRGFNTEAFF. The CDR3, as DNA: TGTGCCAGCAGCCTGAGGGACAGGGGTTTTAACACTGAAGCTTTCTTT.

The CDR3 DNA reads as TGTGCCTGGAGTGAACAGGCGACTAGCACAGATACGCAGTATTTT. Protein: CAWSEQATSTDTQYF. The V call is TRBV30, the J call TRBJ2-3; tentatively, D is TRBD1 (5 bases). From germline, CDR1 is GTSNPN and CDR2 SVGIG (reference sequence). This CDR3 region has 15 residues. With 1 base removed from V and 0 bases from J, the gap between germline ends came to 11 bases.

The gene calls are TRBV6-6 and TRBJ2-1, with TRBD2 matching over 7 bases. This CDR3 has 16 amino acids. The germline V gene has CDR1 MNHNY and CDR2 SVGAGI (reference sequence). After removal of 0 bases from V and 2 bases from J, the junction contained 4 bases not matched to a gene. Here the CDR3 DNA reads TGTGCCAGCAGTTACTCGATGCGGGAGCCCTACAATGAGCAGTTCTTC. Encoded protein: CASSYSMREPYNEQFF.

J is TRBJ1-2 and V is TRBV4-2; D might be TRBD1 (6 bases). Trimming removed 5 bases from V and 8 bases from J, with 12 bases in between. Germline loops: CDR1 LGHNA, CDR2 YNFKEQ. The CDR3 totals 12 residues. CDR3 DNA sequence: TGTGCCAGCAGCTCACAGGGAGCGGGCTACACCTTC. Translated, it gives CASSSQGAGYTF.

This clone was seen only a few times. The rearrangement joins TRBV28 to TRBJ1-1, with D unresolved. The CDR3 is 13 residues long. V lost 5 bases, J lost 8 bases, and 15 bases lay in between. Germline assignment: CDR1 MDHEN and CDR2 SYDVKM. The CDR3 here is CASSRLGRREAFF. DNA of the CDR3: TGTGCCAGCAGTCGCCTAGGAAGGCGAGAAGCTTTCTTT.

This chain connects TRBV7-8 to TRBJ1-1; D gene uncertain. This CDR3 comprises 12 residues. V was cut by 6 bases and J by 1 base, with 6 bases left in between. The germline V gene encodes CDR1 SGHVS and CDR2 FQNEAQ. CDR3 amino acids: CASSIWNTEAFF. DNA for the CDR3: TGTGCCAGCAGTATCTGGAACACTGAAGCTTTCTTT. Using reference TRBV7-8 and TRBJ1-1 for the parts outside the CDR3, the full variable domain is GAGVSQSPRYKVAKRGQDVALRCDPISGHVSLFWYQQALGQGPEFLTYFQNEAQLDKSGLPSDRFFAERPEGSVSTLKIQRTQQEDSAVYLCASSIWNTEAFFGQGTRLTVV.

The chain combines TRBV2 with TRBJ2-1, with TRBD2 matching over 10 bases. V lost 5 bases and J lost 6; bases outside the gene matches: 10. The germline V gene encodes CDR1 SNHLY and CDR2 FYNNEI. This CDR3 region has 16 residues. The CDR3 loop reads CASSLKREGFGNEQFF. CDR3 sequence (DNA): TGTGCCAGCAGTCTAAAGCGGGAGGGCTTTGGCAATGAGCAGTTCTTC. The variable domain in full, completed from reference TRBV2 and TRBJ2-1, reads EPEVTQTPSHQVTQMGQEVILRCVPISNHLYFYWYRQILGQKVEFLVSFYNNEISEKSEIFDDQFSVERPDGSNFTLKIRSTKLEDSAMYFCASSLKREGFGNEQFFGPGTRLTVL.

In regard to this clone: The junction differs from germline at one of its ends, possibly a read error. The rearrangement links TRBV30 to TRBJ2-4; perhaps TRBD1 as D (5 bases). Germline V gene lookup returns CDR1 GTSNPN and CDR2 SVGIG (reference sequence). This CDR3 is built from 12 residues. CDR3 protein: CAWKGLGDIQYF. The CDR3 DNA sequence: TGTGCGTGGAAGGGGTTAGGGGACATTCAGTACTTC. Based on the CDR3 plus reference TRBV30 and TRBJ2-4, the full variable domain is SQTIHQWPATLVQPVGSPLSLECTVEGTSNPNLYWYRQAAGRGLQLLFYSVGIGQISSEVPQNLSASRPQDRQFILSSKKLLLSDSGFYLCAWKGLGDIQYFGAGTRLSVL.

The chain is built from TRBV2 and TRBJ1-3, with D possibly being TRBD1 (6 bases). With 8 bases removed from V and 4 bases from J, the gap between germline ends came to 15 bases. Per the germline V gene, CDR1 is SNHLY and CDR2 is FYNNEI. The CDR3 length is 14 residues. The CDR3, as DNA: TGTGCCAGCCAGGGGCAGACAATCGGAAACACCATATATTTT. Translating it yields CASQGQTIGNTIYF.

The chain is built from TRBV2 and TRBJ2-7; 8 bases are a match to TRBD1. The junction had 2 bases not matched to a gene; V was cut back by 8 bases and J by 2 bases. Germline loops: CDR1 SNHLY, CDR2 FYNNEI. This CDR3 is built from 12 residues. The CDR3 nucleotides read TGTGCCAGCCGGGACAGGACCTACGAGCAGTACTTC. Encoded protein: CASRDRTYEQYF. Full variable domain (remainder filled in from reference TRBV2 and TRBJ2-7): EPEVTQTPSHQVTQMGQEVILRCVPISNHLYFYWYRQILGQKVEFLVSFYNNEISEKSEIFDDQFSVERPDGSNFTLKIRSTKLEDSAMYFCASRDRTYEQYFGPGTRLTVT.

There are a few counts of this clone. This chain joins TRBV11-2 and TRBJ2-7, with 10 bases that match TRBD1. CDR1 is SGHAT and CDR2 is FQNNGV in the germline V gene. The CDR3 runs 13 residues. V shed 5 bases, J shed 4 bases, and the junction held 2 bases outside the gene matches. CDR3 sequence: CASSPGQGYEQYF. CDR3 nucleotide sequence: TGTGCCAGCAGCCCGGGACAGGGGTACGAGCAGTACTTC.

In regard to this clone: The same CDR3 arises from other DNA sequences in this sample as well. The chain employs TRBV4-3 and TRBJ2-1; 7 bases map to TRBD2. V lost 1 base and J lost 0; bases outside the gene matches: 3. The CDR3 consists of 16 residues. The germline V gene has CDR1 LGHNA and CDR2 YSLEER. The CDR3 sequence is CASSQGRGSSYNEQFF. DNA for the CDR3: TGCGCCAGCAGCCAAGGGCGGGGGAGCTCCTACAATGAGCAGTTCTTC.

The chain links TRBV5-5 to TRBJ1-5, with 7 positions matching TRBD1. The CDR3 has 14 residues. Germline CDR1 SGHKS, CDR2 YYEKEE (reference sequence). The ends lost 4 bases at V and 7 bases at J; junction bases unmatched: 8. CDR3 nucleotides: TGTGCCAGCAGCCCACCAGGGGGGTCCCAGCCCCAGCATTTT. Protein sequence: CASSPPGGSQPQHF.

This sequence joins TRBV10-1 and TRBJ2-7; TRBD2 aligns across 9 bases. J was trimmed by 1 base and V by 6 bases; bases with no gene match: 13. Looked up from germline, CDR1 is WNHNN and CDR2 is SYGVQD (reference sequence). The CDR3 consists of 17 residues. Here the CDR3 reads CASSNKLGREGSYEQYF. CDR3 nucleotide sequence: TGCGCCAGCAGCAATAAGTTAGGGCGGGAGGGGTCCTACGAGCAGTACTTC.

This chain connects TRBV2 to TRBJ2-1; D is possibly TRBD2 (6 bases). Per germline, CDR1 SNHLY and CDR2 FYNNEI. This CDR3 comprises 15 residues. The V end was cut by 6 bases, the J end by 6 bases, with 18 bases between. CDR3 amino acids: CASSLRQLASNEQFF. The CDR3 nucleotides are TGTGCCAGCAGCCTACGACAGCTAGCGAGCAATGAGCAGTTCTTC.

V and J are TRBV11-3 and TRBJ2-7, with D tentatively TRBD1 (6 bases). V was shortened by 5 bases and J by 0 bases, with 14 bases between the two germline ends. Germline CDR1 reads SGHNT; CDR2 reads YENEEA. The CDR3 has 15 amino acids. The CDR3 DNA sequence: TGTGCCAGCAGCGGATACACAGGGAACTCCTACGAGCAGTACTTC. It codes for CASSGYTGNSYEQYF.

The J gene is TRBJ1-2, the V gene TRBV2; tentatively, D is TRBD1 (5 bases). This CDR3 has 14 amino acids. The germline gives CDR1 SNHLY, CDR2 FYNNEI. Trimming removed 6 bases at V and 0 bases at J, with 11 bases between. The CDR3: CASSAIQANYGYTF. The CDR3 nucleotides are TGTGCCAGCAGCGCTATACAGGCTAACTATGGCTACACCTTC.

CDR3 nucleotide sequence: TGTGCCAGCAGCCCGTTGTCCGGACTAGCGGCGCAAGAGACCCAGTACTTC. Translating gives CASSPLSGLAAQETQYF. The rearrangement links TRBV5-4 to TRBJ2-5; 10 nucleotides line up with TRBD2. The CDR3 contains 17 residues. CDR1 is SGHNT, CDR2 YYREEE, per germline (reference sequence). The trim removed 4 bases at V and 2 bases at J, leaving 11 bases unmatched.

This clone was recorded a few times. The chain is built from TRBV13 and TRBJ2-7; 7 nucleotides align to TRBD2. The junction had 9 bases not matched to a gene; V was cut back by 3 bases and J by 4 bases. The germline V gene encodes CDR1 PRHDT and CDR2 FYEKMQ (reference sequence). The length of the CDR3 is 15 residues. The CDR3 nucleotides read TGTGCCAGCAGCTTCTCGAGAGCGGGGTATTACGAGCAGTACTTC. It encodes CASSFSRAGYYEQYF.

The chain couples TRBV10-3 to TRBJ2-1, with 9 bases fitting TRBD2. CDR1 is ENHRY, CDR2 SYGVKD, per germline. J lost 7 bases, V lost 6 bases, and 7 bases had no gene match. The CDR3 length is 14 residues. The DNA for the CDR3 is TGTGCCATCAGCCCTGGGACTAGCCCTAATGAGCAGTTCTTC. Translated, it gives CAISPGTSPNEQFF.

The J gene is TRBJ2-7, the V gene TRBV13; 11 bases align to TRBD2. The CDR3 covers 18 residues. Germline V gene lookup returns CDR1 PRHDT and CDR2 FYEKMQ (reference sequence). V gave up 1 base and J gave up 2 bases; unmatched junction bases: 10. Here the CDR3 DNA reads TGTGCCAGCAGCTTAGATGGTCTAGCGGGAGGAGTCCCCTACGAGCAGTACTTC. This gives the protein CASSLDGLAGGVPYEQYF.